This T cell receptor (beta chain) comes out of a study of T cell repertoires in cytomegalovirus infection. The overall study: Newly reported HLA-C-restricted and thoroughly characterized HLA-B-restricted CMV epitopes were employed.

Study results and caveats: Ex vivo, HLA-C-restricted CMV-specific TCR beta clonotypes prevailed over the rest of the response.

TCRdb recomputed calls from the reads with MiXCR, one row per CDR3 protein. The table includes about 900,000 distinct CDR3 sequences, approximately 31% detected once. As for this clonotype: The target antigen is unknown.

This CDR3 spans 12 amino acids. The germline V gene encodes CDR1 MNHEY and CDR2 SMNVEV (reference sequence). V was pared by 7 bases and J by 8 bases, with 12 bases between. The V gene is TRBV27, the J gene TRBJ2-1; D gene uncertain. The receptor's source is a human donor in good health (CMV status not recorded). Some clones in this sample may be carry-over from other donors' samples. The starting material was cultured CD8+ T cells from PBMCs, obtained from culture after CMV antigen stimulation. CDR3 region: CASTSSSDEQFF. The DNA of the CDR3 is TGTGCCAGCACCTCATCTTCGGATGAGCAGTTCTTC.